This T cell receptor (beta chain) was retrieved from a study of graft-versus-host responses after intestinal transplantation. Study details: Among the recipients, all got anti-thymocyte globulin induction and then tacrolimus and steroids for 3 to 4 years.

Researchers processed graft tissue to release intraepithelial and lamina propria lymphocytes. There are 14 residues in the CDR3. CDR1 and CDR2 from the germline V gene are GTSNPN and SVGIG (reference sequence). With 5 bases removed from V and 3 bases from J, the gap between germline ends came to 13 bases. Method: immunoSEQ multiplex PCR; TCRdb's copy keeps in-frame clones and lacks some. The data contain 900 to 1,200 clones, 80% of them singletons. Sequenced here: ileum tissue, sampled 7 days after intestinal transplantation. This sequence joins TRBV30 and TRBJ2-2; D not certain. The TCR sequence derives from a human patient who received an intestinal transplant, so some T cells may come from the graft donor. The CDR3 sequence is CAWGPGWDTGELFF. The CDR3 bases are TGTGCCTGGGGCCCAGGATGGGACACCGGGGAGCTGTTTTTT.